These 26 T cell receptor beta chains originate from one sample sequenced in a study of T-cell memory formation after mild COVID-19. A single record per CDR3 protein comes from TCRdb applying MiXCR to the 5' RACE reads. Altogether around 450,000 distinct CDR3 sequences are present, more than 20% being singletons, with the ten largest covering around 8.8%. Sequencing was performed on PBMCs or a T cell subset sorted from them (not recorded which). These receptors originate from an adult woman who had mild COVID-19 (a few samples of this study predate the infection). Cell type and time point are not known.

The chain employs TRBV3-1 and TRBJ2-3; D call uncertain. Germline loops: CDR1 LGHDT, CDR2 YNNKEL (reference sequence). This CDR3 has 13 amino acids. The V end lost 5 bases, the J end lost 4 bases, and 10 bases lay between the germline ends. The CDR3 protein is CASSRPQADTQYF. DNA for the CDR3: TGTGCCAGCAGCAGACCACAAGCAGATACGCAGTATTTT.

The chain links TRBV4-1 to TRBJ2-7; D unclear. Per the germline V gene, CDR1 is MGHRA and CDR2 is YSYEKL. The germline V and J ends were trimmed by 0 bases and 5 bases, with 17 bases remaining between them. The CDR3 totals 16 residues. CDR3 in amino acids: CASSQDSSRGVHEQYF. The CDR3 bases are TGCGCCAGCAGCCAAGACTCGTCCAGAGGTGTCCACGAGCAGTACTTC.

This clonotype was detected only a few times. The DNA of the CDR3 is TGCGCCAGCAGCTTGATGATGGGAAGCTCCTATAATTCACCCCTCCACTTT. Amino acids: CASSLMMGSSYNSPLHF. The chain joins TRBV5-1 to TRBJ1-6; D ambiguous. The V end was cut by 1 base, the J end by 0 bases, with 11 bases between. Germline CDR1 and CDR2: SGHRS and YFSETQ. CDR3 length equals 17 residues.

The chain is built from TRBV24-1 and TRBJ2-2; D remains unclear. The germline V and J ends were trimmed by 10 bases and 3 bases, with 26 bases remaining between them. CDR3 length: 18 amino acids. Per germline, CDR1 KGHDR and CDR2 SFDVKD. The CDR3 region has the DNA TGTGCCACTTCGGGTCCTTCACCAGAGACGCCGGACACCGGGGAGCTGTTTTTT. Encoded protein: CATSGPSPETPDTGELFF.

V gene TRBV27 combines with J gene TRBJ1-6; no reliable D call. CDR1 is MNHEY, CDR2 SMNVEV, per germline (reference sequence). V was clipped by 11 bases and J by 0 bases, with 14 bases between them. This CDR3 has 15 residues. CDR3 loop: CACPVVGSYNSPLHF. The CDR3 DNA sequence: TGTGCCTGCCCCGTCGTGGGCTCCTATAATTCACCCCTCCACTTT.

This clonotype has a handful of counts. The rearrangement links TRBV12-3 or TRBV12-4 to TRBJ2-1; D may correspond to TRBD1 or TRBD2 (5 bases each). CDR3 length: 16 residues. Between the trimmed V and J ends, which lost 3 bases and 3 bases, there was a span of 15 bases. The CDR3 region is CASSLSRRDLYNEQFF. The CDR3 nucleotides are TGTGCCAGCAGTTTGTCACGTAGGGACCTCTACAATGAGCAGTTCTTC.

This clonotype showed up just a few times. V is TRBV12-3 or TRBV12-4 and J is TRBJ2-3; possible D gene TRBD2, 6 bases. With 4 bases removed from V and 4 bases from J, the gap between germline ends came to 21 bases. This CDR3 is 17 amino acids long. DNA of the CDR3: TGTGCCAGCAGTTCTGTGGGGCGGGGATATCTCGCAGATACGCAGTATTTT. Translated, it gives CASSSVGRGYLADTQYF.

V gene TRBV7-9 combines with J gene TRBJ1-6, with D maybe TRBD1 (5 bases). V gave up 8 bases and J gave up 0 bases, with 14 bases separating them. The CDR3 has 16 amino acids. Germline-derived CDR1 and CDR2 are SEHNR and FQNEAQ (reference sequence). The CDR3 loop is CASDPGLSSYNSPLHF. Written as DNA, the CDR3 is TGTGCCAGCGATCCGGGACTGAGCTCCTATAATTCACCCCTCCACTTT.

This clonotype has only a few counts. The V gene is TRBV12-3 or TRBV12-4, the J gene TRBJ2-7, with D possibly being TRBD1 (6 bases). The ends were cut back, 3 bases at V and 4 bases at J, with 10 bases in the middle. The CDR3 contains 13 residues. The CDR3 is CASSFTGIYEQYF. CDR3 sequence (DNA): TGTGCCAGCAGTTTTACAGGGATATACGAGCAGTACTTC.

V is TRBV5-1 and J is TRBJ2-7; 9 bases are shared with TRBD2. J lost 3 bases, V lost 2 bases, and 6 bases had no gene match. This CDR3 comprises 15 residues. Germline V gene sequence: CDR1 SGHRS, CDR2 YFSETQ. For the CDR3, the DNA is TGCGCCAGCAGCTTAAGCGGGGGGCCAATCTACGAGCAGTACTTC. Amino acids: CASSLSGGPIYEQYF.

The chain combines TRBV2 with TRBJ2-2; D remains ambiguous. The CDR3 is made up of 15 amino acids. V shed 4 bases and J shed 0 bases, with 9 bases lying between them. CDR1 is SNHLY and CDR2 is FYNNEI in the germline V gene. CDR3 sequence: CASSGLTTNTGELFF. The DNA for the CDR3 is TGTGCCAGCAGTGGTCTGACCACGAACACCGGGGAGCTGTTTTTT.

The V call is TRBV29-1, the J call TRBJ2-1; TRBD2 agrees at 7 bases. The V gene's germline CDR1 is SQVTM and CDR2 ANQGSEA. There are 13 residues in the CDR3. CDR3 loop: CTNIAGPYNEQFF. The CDR3 nucleotides read TGCACTAATATAGCGGGTCCCTACAATGAGCAGTTCTTC.

The chain combines TRBV20-1 with TRBJ1-1, with a tentative D call TRBD1 (5 bases). CDR1 DFQATT and CDR2 SNEGSKA come from the germline V gene (reference sequence). There are 14 residues in the CDR3. Trimming removed 1 base from V and 1 base from J, with 10 bases in between. The CDR3 here is CSARAPGRNTEAFF. CDR3 bases: TGCAGTGCTAGAGCTCCAGGGCGGAACACTGAAGCTTTCTTT.

This clonotype was detected many times. This chain links TRBV7-2 with TRBJ1-2; D gene unclear. V gave up 6 bases and J gave up 9 bases, with 11 bases separating them. The length of the CDR3 is 11 residues. The germline gives CDR1 SGHTA, CDR2 FQGNSA. The CDR3 loop is CASRSNIRYTF. Written as DNA, the CDR3 is TGTGCCAGCAGATCCAATATACGCTACACCTTC.

V is TRBV12-3 or TRBV12-4 and J is TRBJ1-4, with 7 bases aligning to TRBD1. The CDR3 spans 16 residues. Germline trimming cut 7 bases from V and 3 bases from J; bases unmatched to any gene: 11. The CDR3 DNA reads TGTGCCAGCAACCTGGGGGAGGGGGCAGCTAATGAAAAACTGTTTTTT. Its translation: CASNLGEGAANEKLFF.

This clonotype was seen more than once but under ten times. The V gene is TRBV7-8, the J gene TRBJ1-2, with D uncertain. Trimming removed 7 bases from V and 2 bases from J, with 14 bases in between. This CDR3 has 14 residues. Germline lookup yields CDR1 SGHVS and CDR2 FQNEAQ. The CDR3 sequence is CASTQNGQNYGYTF. In nucleotides, the CDR3 is TGTGCCAGCACCCAAAACGGGCAGAACTATGGCTACACCTTC.

This clonotype has a handful of counts. The rearrangement uses TRBV10-3 and TRBJ2-1; D ambiguous. CDR1 and CDR2 (germline): ENHRY, SYGVKD. The CDR3 covers 13 residues. V was shortened by 9 bases and J by 2 bases, with 11 bases between the two germline ends. The CDR3 loop is CAIGRAPYNEQFF. CDR3 nucleotides: TGTGCCATTGGAAGGGCGCCCTACAATGAGCAGTTCTTC.

CDR3: CASSSLRGYEQYF. CDR3 in DNA: TGTGCCAGCAGCTCCCTGAGGGGGTACGAGCAGTACTTC. The V and J genes are TRBV5-6 and TRBJ2-7, with D possibly TRBD1 on 6 matching bases. The V and J ends lost 3 bases and 4 bases respectively, with 11 bases between them. The germline CDR1 and CDR2 sequences are SGHDT and YYEEEE. CDR3 length: 13 amino acids.

The J gene is TRBJ1-2, the V gene TRBV20-1; TRBD1 agrees at 7 bases. Germline V gene sequence: CDR1 DFQATT, CDR2 SNEGSKA (reference sequence). V dropped 7 bases and J dropped 4; count of bases not matched to a gene: 30. The CDR3 is 20 residues long. Here the CDR3 DNA reads TGCAGTGTGCGTGGCGCCCAAACACCAAAAAGACAGGGTCAGACCTATGGCTACACCTTC. This encodes CSVRGAQTPKRQGQTYGYTF.

This clonotype was counted ten times or more. Germline and junction disagree at one end, which may indicate a read error. This chain uses TRBV5-1 with TRBJ2-1; 12 bases map to TRBD2. The germline V gene encodes CDR1 SGHRS and CDR2 YFSETQ. CDR3 length: 16 residues. The CDR3 nucleotides read TGTGCCAGCAGCCTAGCCGGGACTAGCGGGTACAATGAGCAGTTCTTC. This encodes CASSLAGTSGYNEQFF.

This clonotype was seen more than once but under ten times. The chain couples TRBV5-1 to TRBJ1-1; D possibly corresponds to TRBD1 (5 bases). The V gene's germline CDR1 is SGHRS and CDR2 YFSETQ. The V and J ends lost 4 bases and 1 base respectively, with 17 bases between them. The CDR3 loop spans 16 amino acids. The CDR3 DNA sequence: TGCGCCAGCAGCCAGCAGGGCCTCCCGGGGAACACTGAAGCTTTCTTT. It is translated as CASSQQGLPGNTEAFF.

The chain has TRBV7-3 and TRBJ2-3; 8 positions agree with TRBD1. The CDR3 is made up of 18 amino acids. The V gene's germline CDR1 is SGHTA and CDR2 FQGTGA. Trimming removed 5 bases from V and 0 bases from J; junction bases left unmatched: 13. CDR3 protein: CASSRTGTGGISTDTQYF. DNA of the CDR3: TGTGCCAGCAGCCGAACGGGAACAGGGGGGATTAGCACAGATACGCAGTATTTT.

V usage is TRBV10-3 and J usage is TRBJ1-2; TRBD1 aligns across 7 bases. Looked up from germline, CDR1 is ENHRY and CDR2 is SYGVKD. CDR3 length: 14 amino acids. The J segment lost 5 bases and the V segment lost 7 bases, leaving 10 bases of the junction unmatched. The CDR3 region is CAIKGDSEGYGYTF. CDR3 nucleotide sequence: TGTGCCATCAAAGGGGACAGCGAAGGGTATGGCTACACCTTC.

This chain connects TRBV7-9 to TRBJ2-7; the D gene is possibly TRBD2 (5 bases). Trimming stripped 5 bases from V and 1 base from J, with 24 bases between. The CDR3 contains 18 residues. Germline assignment: CDR1 SEHNR and CDR2 FQNEAQ (reference sequence). As DNA, the CDR3 is TGTGCCAGCAGCCCGCGGGTCGGGGTCGAGGGCCTGTCCTACGAGCAGTACTTC. Translation gives CASSPRVGVEGLSYEQYF.

Only a few counts were recorded for this clonotype. This chain uses TRBV12-3 or TRBV12-4 with TRBJ1-5; 10 bases agree with TRBD1. After removal of 7 bases from V and 2 bases from J, the junction contained 8 bases not matched to a gene. The CDR3 extends over 16 amino acids. This CDR3 reads CASTPSGTGGNQPQHF. As DNA, the CDR3 is TGTGCCAGCACTCCCTCCGGGACAGGGGGCAATCAGCCCCAGCATTTT.

This sequence joins TRBV27 and TRBJ2-7; the match to TRBD1 covers 11 bases. V dropped 7 bases and J dropped 3; count of bases not matched to a gene: 8. This CDR3 has 15 amino acids. Germline V gives CDR1 MNHEY, CDR2 SMNVEV (reference sequence). The DNA of the CDR3 is TGTGCCAGCAACCCAGGGGACAGGGGGGGCTACGAGCAGTACTTC. Encoded protein: CASNPGDRGGYEQYF.